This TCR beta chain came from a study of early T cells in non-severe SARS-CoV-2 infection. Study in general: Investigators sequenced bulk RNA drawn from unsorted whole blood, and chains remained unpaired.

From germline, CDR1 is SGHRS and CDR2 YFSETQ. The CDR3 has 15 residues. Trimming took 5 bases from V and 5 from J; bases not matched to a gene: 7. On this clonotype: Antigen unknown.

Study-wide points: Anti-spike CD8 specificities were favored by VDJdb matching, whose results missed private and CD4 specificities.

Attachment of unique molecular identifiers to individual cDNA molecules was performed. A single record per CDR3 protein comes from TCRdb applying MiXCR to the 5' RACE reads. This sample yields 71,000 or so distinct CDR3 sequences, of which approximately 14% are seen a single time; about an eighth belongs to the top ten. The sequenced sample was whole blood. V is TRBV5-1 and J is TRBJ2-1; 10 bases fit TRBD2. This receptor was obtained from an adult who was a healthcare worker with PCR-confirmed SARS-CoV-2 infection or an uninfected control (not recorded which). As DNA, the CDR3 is TGCGCCAGCAGTTATAGCGGGGGGCGTAACAATGAGCAGTTCTTC. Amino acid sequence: CASSYSGGRNNEQFF.